This TCR beta chain was found in a study of T cells in narcolepsy. At the level of the study: Donors had narcolepsy type 1 or type 2, or were healthy controls.

Sequenced by immunoSEQ multiplex PCR; TCRdb stores in-frame clones only, minus some. The sample includes about 25,000 clones, about 86% of them seen just once. Germline CDR1 and CDR2: LNHDA and SQIVND (reference sequence). V was pared by 7 bases and J by 1 base, with 13 bases between. The CDR3 extends over 14 amino acids. For this clone: Antigen specificity is unknown.

Study-wide results and caveats: Blood of same and different patients, but not healthy controls, reportedly held recurring autoreactive clonotypes. Comparing one patient's CSF and blood CD4+ clonotypes highlighted HCRT- and TRIB2-specific autoreactive clonotypes. Autoreactive clone sequences were missing from some blood memory CD4+ repertoires.

The clonotype comes from a human donor with narcolepsy. The sequenced material came from CD45RA- memory CD4+ T cells from PBMCs. The rearrangement uses TRBV19 and TRBJ1-1, with D uncertain. CDR3 coding DNA: TGTGCCAGTATTCGTAGGACCGGGAACACTGAAGCTTTCTTT. Its translation: CASIRRTGNTEAFF. The full variable domain, in which reference TRBV19 and TRBJ1-1 provide the parts outside the CDR3, is DGGITQSPKYLFRKEGQNVTLSCEQNLNHDAMYWYRQDPGQGLRLIYYSQIVNDFQKGDIAEGYSVSREKKESFPLTVTSAQKNPTAFYLCASIRRTGNTEAFFGQGTRLTVV.